The 16 T cell receptor beta chains presented below share a single source sample, sequenced in a study of shared clonotypes between healthy human individuals. Sequencing was performed with immunoSEQ multiplex PCR; in TCRdb, only in-frame clones are kept and a portion is missing. The data contain about 1 million clones, 65% to 80% of them singletons. Sequencing used memory CD4+ T cells sorted from blood. Subset: CD45RA-negative fraction. Receptor source: a man between 18 and 35 years old in good health.

This clone was observed many times. The chain couples TRBV10-3 to TRBJ1-3, with 8 bases that match TRBD1. The germline V gene encodes CDR1 ENHRY and CDR2 SYGVKD. This CDR3 is 14 amino acids long. Trimming removed 3 bases from V and 3 bases from J; junction bases left unmatched: 1. The CDR3 region is CAISDRGHGNTIYF. The CDR3 bases are TGTGCCATCAGTGACAGGGGGCATGGAAACACCATATATTTT.

V usage is TRBV2 and J usage is TRBJ1-4, with D unresolved. This CDR3 spans 15 amino acids. Trimming removed 4 bases from V and 8 bases from J, with 17 bases in between. The germline V gene encodes CDR1 SNHLY and CDR2 FYNNEI. The CDR3 DNA is TGTGCCAGCAGTGGCCCCGCGTTGGCGGGAGAAAAACTGTTTTTT. Its protein product is CASSGPALAGEKLFF.

This chain connects TRBV28 to TRBJ1-5; D remains ambiguous. CDR3 length: 15 amino acids. Germline values: CDR1 MDHEN, CDR2 SYDVKM. V lost 5 bases and J lost 1, with 12 bases in between. The CDR3 here is CASSPRLISNQPQHF. DNA of the CDR3: TGTGCCAGCAGTCCTCGACTTATAAGCAATCAGCCCCAGCATTTT.

The rearrangement joins TRBV5-6 to TRBJ1-2; D possibly corresponds to TRBD1 (6 bases). Deletions cut 4 bases from V and 6 bases from J, with 13 bases between. The V gene's germline CDR1 is SGHDT and CDR2 YYEEEE. CDR3 length equals 13 residues. As DNA, the CDR3 is TGTGCCAGCAGCCTGCGGGGGCAGAATGGCTACACCTTC. Amino acid sequence: CASSLRGQNGYTF.

This chain joins TRBV6-6 and TRBJ2-7; 7 bases match TRBD2. The CDR3 contains 14 residues. With 5 bases clipped from V and 2 bases from J, the junction kept 6 bases outside the gene matches. Per the germline V gene, CDR1 is MNHNY and CDR2 is SVGAGI (reference sequence). The chain's CDR3 is CASSRAGNTYEQYF. The DNA of the CDR3 is TGTGCCAGCAGTCGAGCGGGAAATACCTACGAGCAGTACTTC.

This clone has just a few counts. As DNA, the CDR3 is TGTGCCATCAGTGAGTCCGCCGGTTTTAGCACAGATACGCAGTATTTT. This gives the protein CAISESAGFSTDTQYF. The chain is built from TRBV10-3 and TRBJ2-3; D not certain. This CDR3 has 16 residues. Germline CDR1 reads ENHRY; CDR2 reads SYGVKD. Trimming pared 0 bases from V and 0 bases from J, leaving 10 bases between.

This clone was detected a few times. The chain couples TRBV28 to TRBJ1-1; 7 positions agree with TRBD1. CDR3 size: 14 residues. The germline V gene encodes CDR1 MDHEN and CDR2 SYDVKM. The junction had 6 bases not matched to a gene; V was cut back by 5 bases and J by 3 bases. CDR3 bases: TGTGCCAGCAGTCCCGTGACAGGGTACACTGAAGCTTTCTTT. Translation: CASSPVTGYTEAFF.

The CDR3 is CASSSTPGGSYNSPLHF. In DNA form, the CDR3 reads TGTGCCAGCAGCTCGACCCCAGGGGGCTCCTATAATTCACCCCTCCACTTT. The V gene is TRBV11-2, the J gene TRBJ1-6; 7 bases match TRBD1. This CDR3 comprises 17 residues. Germline values: CDR1 SGHAT, CDR2 FQNNGV. V lost 4 bases to trimming and J lost 0 bases; unmatched junction nucleotides: 6.

The J gene is TRBJ1-5, the V gene TRBV19, with TRBD1 matching over 10 bases. With V trimmed by 4 bases and J by 12 bases, 9 bases remained unmatched. The CDR3 consists of 14 residues. Germline values: CDR1 LNHDA, CDR2 SQIVND (reference sequence). CDR3 amino acids: CASSTGTGALLQHF. The CDR3 DNA reads TGTGCCAGTAGTACTGGGACAGGGGCCCTTCTCCAGCATTTT.

This chain joins TRBV28 and TRBJ1-4, with TRBD1 matching 9 bases. The junction had 8 bases not matched to a gene; V was cut back by 2 bases and J by 10 bases. This CDR3 is 15 amino acids long. The germline CDR1 and CDR2 sequences are MDHEN and SYDVKM. DNA for the CDR3: TGTGCCAGCAGTTTACCCGGGACAGGGAGGCGAAAACTGTTTTTT. Protein: CASSLPGTGRRKLFF.

V is TRBV6-6 and J is TRBJ1-1, with D possibly being TRBD1 (6 bases). Between the trimmed V and J ends, which lost 8 bases and 0 bases, there was a span of 19 bases. Looked up from germline, CDR1 is MNHNY and CDR2 is SVGAGI (reference sequence). This CDR3 spans 16 amino acids. The CDR3 sequence is CASGSLTGQLNTEAFF. The DNA of the CDR3 is TGTGCCAGCGGATCACTAACAGGGCAGTTGAACACTGAAGCTTTCTTT.

J is TRBJ2-5 and V is TRBV7-9; a weak D match, TRBD1 (6 bases). The CDR3 totals 13 residues. Trimming removed 6 bases at V and 5 bases at J, with 13 bases between. Germline loops: CDR1 SEHNR, CDR2 FQNEAQ (reference sequence). CDR3 in DNA: TGTGCCAGCAGTACAGGGTTGGGGGAGACCCAGTACTTC. It translates to CASSTGLGETQYF.

J is TRBJ1-1 and V is TRBV10-3; no definite D call. Germline lookup yields CDR1 ENHRY and CDR2 SYGVKD. CDR3 length: 14 residues. Trimming stripped 0 bases from V and 1 base from J, with 6 bases between. For the CDR3, the DNA is TGTGCCATCAGTGAGTCTGGGAAGAACACTGAAGCTTTCTTT. Residues: CAISESGKNTEAFF.

V is TRBV27 and J is TRBJ2-7, with a weak D call TRBD1 (6 bases). Germline CDR1 is MNHEY and CDR2 is SMNVEV (reference sequence). The CDR3 covers 14 residues. Trimming pared 5 bases from V and 7 bases from J, leaving 18 bases between. Written as DNA, the CDR3 is TGTGCCAGCAGTGCCGGGACACGGCCGGGAGAGCAGTACTTC. Its protein product is CASSAGTRPGEQYF.

This clone showed up just once. The V call is TRBV2, the J call TRBJ1-2, with D possibly TRBD1 on 6 matching bases. Between the trimmed V and J ends, which lost 7 bases and 4 bases, there was a span of 10 bases. Germline V gene data show CDR1 as SNHLY and CDR2 as FYNNEI. The CDR3 has 12 amino acids. CDR3 in amino acids: CASIRDIYGYTF. CDR3 DNA: TGTGCCAGCATCAGGGACATCTATGGCTACACCTTC.

V and J are TRBV5-1 and TRBJ1-4; 8 positions match TRBD1. This CDR3 is 15 amino acids long. J gave up 4 bases and V 1 base, and 3 bases lay outside the gene matches. Germline values: CDR1 SGHRS, CDR2 YFSETQ. CDR3 bases: TGCGCCAGCAGCTTGCCCACAGGGGGTAATGAAAAACTGTTTTTT. This translates into CASSLPTGGNEKLFF.